A selection of T cell receptor beta chains follows, all from one sample in a study of human T cells and chemical hapten exposure. TCRdb re-called the RACE reads through MiXCR, storing one row per CDR3 protein. The sample lists some 71,000 distinct CDR3 sequences, approximately 10% occurring once. The sample in question was whole blood, obtained in connection with sensitization to the hapten diphenylcyclopropenone (DPC). Receptors were obtained from a woman between 50 and 59 years old with alopecia areata. Some clones in this sample may be carry-over from other donors' samples. Each CDR3 is given with its conserved first and last residue. The D gene is left open where the match is weak. The size of a clone is reported for some rows only, either as once, few or many, or as a class for expanded clones.

TRBV5-8	12	TRBJ1-2	few	.	TGTGCCAGCAGCTTCCCAGGGAATGGCTACACCTTC	CASSFPGNGYTF
TRBV6-1	18	TRBJ1-5	many	.	TGTGCCACCACCTCCGCGTCAGGGGTTCGTACTGGGAATCAGCCCCAGCATTTT	CATTSASGVRTGNQPQHF
TRBV19	14	TRBJ2-7	few	TRBD1	TGTGCCAGTACCCGGACAGGCGCAGCCTACGAGCAGTACTTC	CASTRTGAAYEQYF
TRBV12-3/TRBV12-4	17	TRBJ1-2	many	.	TGTGCCAGCAGTTTAGACAGGGCGATGTCCTACAACTATGGCTACACCTTC	CASSLDRAMSYNYGYTF
TRBV20-1	13	TRBJ2-3	few	.	TGCAGTGCTAGAGCCCCAAGCACAGATACGCAGTATTTT	CSARAPSTDTQYF
TRBV20-1	13	TRBJ1-5	many	.	TGCAGTGTCTTGGAAGATAGCAATCAGCCCCAGCATTTT	CSVLEDSNQPQHF
TRBV6-5	12	TRBJ2-3	many	TRBD2	TGTGCCAGCAGACGGGGGGACTATAAGCAGTATTTT	CASRRGDYKQYF
TRBV5-1	14	TRBJ1-4	.	.	TGCGCCAGCAGAGTGATATCGACTAATGAAAAACTGTTTTTT	CASRVISTNEKLFF
TRBV12-3/TRBV12-4	14	TRBJ1-2	.	.	TGTGCCAGCAGTTTAGTAGAGGGACCGAATGGCTACACCTTC	CASSLVEGPNGYTF
TRBV5-6	13	TRBJ2-7	once	.	TGTGCCAGCAGCTTGACCACTTCCTACGAGCAGTACTTC	CASSLTTSYEQYF
TRBV5-4	15	TRBJ2-1	many	.	TGTGCCAGCAGCTTGGGGGCGGAGAACTACAATGAGCAGTTCTTC	CASSLGAENYNEQFF
TRBV6-6	15	TRBJ2-5	many	TRBD1	TGTGCCAGCAGTCACGGGCAGGGGGTAGGGGAGACCCAGTACTTC	CASSHGQGVGETQYF
TRBV6-5	15	TRBJ1-2	.	.	TGTGCCAGCAGCCCAATGTTTGGTCTGTCCTATGGCTACACCTTC	CASSPMFGLSYGYTF
TRBV30	12	TRBJ2-3	few	.	TGTGCCTGGAGTGTTGGGGGAGATACGCAGTATTTT	CAWSVGGDTQYF
TRBV7-9	16	TRBJ2-1	many	TRBD2	TGTGCCAGCACCTCATCTGGACTAGCGGCATACAATGAGCAGTTCTTC	CASTSSGLAAYNEQFF
TRBV29-1	14	TRBJ1-5	.	.	TGCAGCGTTGAAGTTGGGGGACCCGATCAGCCCCAGCATTTT	CSVEVGGPDQPQHF
TRBV10-2	12	TRBJ2-1	.	.	TGCGCCAGCGGGTCCCTAGCCAATGAGCAGTTCTTC	CASGSLANEQFF
TRBV20-1	15	TRBJ2-2	few	.	TGCAGTGCGAGCGGCGCGGGAACGAACACCGGGGAGCTGTTTTTT	CSASGAGTNTGELFF
TRBV3-1	14	TRBJ1-1	many	.	TGTGCCAGCAGCCAACGAGGGATGAACACTGAAGCTTTCTTT	CASSQRGMNTEAFF
TRBV7-9	16	TRBJ2-1	many	TRBD2	TGTGCCAGCAGCTTAATTCGTCGGCGGGGGGAGGATGAGCAGTTCTTC	CASSLIRRRGEDEQFF
TRBV20-1	14	TRBJ1-3	many	.	TGCAGTGCTAGAGATCCCACCTCTGGAAACACCATATATTTT	CSARDPTSGNTIYF
TRBV12-3/TRBV12-4	14	TRBJ1-4	few	TRBD1	TGTGCCAGGCCGCGGGACAGGGGGGAAGGAAAACTGTTTTTT	CARPRDRGEGKLFF
TRBV10-2	12	TRBJ2-3	.	.	TGCGCCTCACAGTCTAGCACAGATACGCAGTATTTT	CASQSSTDTQYF
TRBV4-2	13	TRBJ1-1	many	.	TGTGCCAGCAGCCAGAACCGGGGGCTTGAAGCTTTCTTT	CASSQNRGLEAFF
TRBV5-5	12	TRBJ2-7	medium-sized	.	TGTGCCAGCTTTAGCGACTCCTACGAGCAGTACTTC	CASFSDSYEQYF
TRBV20-1	15	TRBJ2-7	many	.	TGCAGTGCTACCCCTCCGGTGGGGGAGTCCTACGAGCAGTACTTC	CSATPPVGESYEQYF
TRBV19	16	TRBJ2-2	few	.	TGTGCCAGTAGTATATCCCACGAGGGTCCCACCGGGGAGCTGTTTTTT	CASSISHEGPTGELFF
TRBV11-2	16	TRBJ2-7	many	TRBD1	TGTGCCAGCAGCCCGAACCGGGACAGAAGCTCCTACGAGCAGTACTTC	CASSPNRDRSSYEQYF
TRBV10-3	14	TRBJ2-7	few	TRBD2	TGTGCCATTAGGACTAGCGACTCCTCCTACGAGCAGTACTTC	CAIRTSDSSYEQYF
TRBV9	13	TRBJ2-3	.	.	TGTGCCAGCAGCGTATTCCTCACAGATACGCAGTATTTT	CASSVFLTDTQYF
TRBV12-3/TRBV12-4	13	TRBJ1-5	many	.	TGTGCCAGCAGTTTAACTGGGGATCAGCCCCAGCATTTT	CASSLTGDQPQHF
TRBV5-1	12	TRBJ2-1	many	.	TGCGCCAGCAGGGGATCCCACAATGAGCAGTTCTTC	CASRGSHNEQFF
TRBV9	14	TRBJ2-5	few	.	TGTGCCAGCAGCGTTGGGGTTTCCCAAGAGACCCAGTACTTC	CASSVGVSQETQYF
TRBV10-3	11	TRBJ1-1	few	.	TGTGCCATCAGTGAGGGGGCTGAAGCTTTCTTT	CAISEGAEAFF
TRBV20-1	13	TRBJ2-1	many	.	TGCAGTGCTATAGCGGAACCGTACAATGAGCAGTTCTTC	CSAIAEPYNEQFF
TRBV12-3/TRBV12-4	13	TRBJ2-7	few	TRBD2	TGTGCCAGCAGCCTAGCGGGAGGGCCGGAGCAGTACTTC	CASSLAGGPEQYF
TRBV11-2	15	TRBJ1-4	few	.	TGTGCCAGCAGCTTAGACGCGACCCGCGGGGTAAAACTGTTTTTT	CASSLDATRGVKLFF
TRBV27	16	TRBJ2-5	.	.	TGTGCCAGCAGTTTAAGGACAGTAAACCCCCAAGAGACCCAGTACTTC	CASSLRTVNPQETQYF
TRBV11-2	12	TRBJ1-6	many	.	TGTGCCAGCAGCTTAATTAATTCACCCCTCCACTTT	CASSLINSPLHF
TRBV5-1	14	TRBJ1-2	.	TRBD1	TGCGCCAGCAGGATAGACGACAGGGTTGGTGGCTACACCTTC	CASRIDDRVGGYTF